This T cell receptor beta chain was documented in a study of T cell responses to AZD1222 COVID-19 vaccine (dated by TCRdb to the early 2020s). As for the study more broadly: AZD1222 recipients given second doses at about 4 weeks or at about 12 weeks were pooled, since spike-specific TCR depth and breadth were not found to differ between the two schedules. A total of approximately 240 trial participants underwent TCR sequencing, of whom 200 to 220 received two doses of AZD1222 and around 25 received two doses of the MenACWY control vaccine. Trial participants were enrolled by age into 18-55, 56-69 and 70-plus year subgroups, with about 150, 28 and 57 TCR-sequenced participants respectively. On the study overall, not on this receptor specifically: Because no samples from the day 14 peak response were available, repertoires could be characterized only after the peak T cell response. The 56-69-year group was small, and its depth increase did not reach significance, likely because of low power. Conclusions about previously exposed vaccinees are limited, since just a handful of AZD1222 recipients were seropositive for SARS-CoV-2 at baseline. Spike-specific TCR breadth and depth rose significantly after two AZD1222 doses compared with day 0 and with MenACWY recipients. The vaccine-associated CD4 TCRs covered the entire spike protein, and the dominant responses fell in regions 160-218 and 743-854. Participants were mostly white British, with more females than males. The authors suggested clonal diversity may have been underestimated. Nearly half of unique spike-specific TCRs reportedly recognized epitopes outside regions mutated in the B.1.351 and B.1.1.7 variants.

V loses 1 base, J loses 0 bases, and the germline ends lie 9 bases apart. Reading the germline V gene (reference sequence) gives CDR1 LGHDT and CDR2 YNNKEL. Including the terminal cysteine and phenylalanine, the CDR3 comprises 15 residues. Only CDR3 DNA remains: 45 bases, in frame from the first base. On this clone: The specificity of this receptor is unknown. Within one base of it there is no much larger clone, and no base qualities were kept.

The time point label of this sample denotes: baseline before first vaccination. Vaccinee samples were obtained from the UK trials COV001 and COV002, which included a single-blind randomized controlled phase 2/3 trial of AZD1222 (ChAdOx1 nCoV-19) in healthy adults. For TCRbeta chain sequencing, PBMC samples were collected from trial participants at day 0 and at day 28 after the second dose. The CDR3 regions of human TCRbeta chains were analyzed by immunosequencing. In the original analysis: Repertoire TCRs were checked for matches against a reference library of SARS-CoV-2-specific TCRs that had been generated using the MIRA antigen-specificity platform. Breadth was defined as the fraction of unique TCRs that were SARS-CoV-2-associated. Depth was defined as the fraction of total T cells that were SARS-CoV-2-associated. Using the MIRA data, every spike-specific TCR was mapped to the spike region that the TCR reacted to and assigned to either a CD4 or a CD8 class. Log10-transformed breadth and depth values were compared by one-way ANOVA with Sidak's multiple comparisons tests. Held by TCRdb, this immuneACCESS table contains in-frame sequences only and omits some clones. Under half of the omission traces to an unresolved V gene where checked; the cause of the rest is unknown. Clone size and V and J calls were adopted from that table, with D and trimming inferred from the DNA. A total of 40,000 to 45,000 clones appear in this sample, approximately 86% of them only once. Of the sample, approximately 52% falls within the top ten clones.

Sequencing was performed on peripheral blood, taken on day 0 of AZD1222 vaccination. This sequence originates from an adult in good health. The receptor chain draws on TRBV3-1 (or the pseudogene TRBV3-2) and TRBJ1-1; no D gene can be assigned with confidence. Here the CDR3 is given as CASSQGTQLNTEAFF. Here is the DNA: TGTGCCAGCAGCCAAGGTACACAGCTGAACACTGAAGCTTTCTTT.